Sequencing of this T cell receptor (beta chain) was carried out in a study of a mutant IDH1 vaccine in newly diagnosed glioma. Overall study: There were approximately 60% males and 37.5% females among treated patients, whose mean age was 40.4 years. Before enrollment, the patients had been treated with radiotherapy alone, temozolomide alone, or both together. Most of them had received both. The study's findings and limits: Seemingly, pseudoprogression had no relation to changes in the top peripheral T cell clonotypes.

Specified time point: baseline, week 1 (first vaccination visit). This sample's treatment: pre-vaccination baseline after standard-of-care therapy. The study enrolled donors with new WHO grade 3 or 4 IDH1-mutant, ATRX-lost astrocytomas. This clone was found once. Its target is not known. The CDR3 spans 17 residues. Germline lookup yields CDR1 MNHNS and CDR2 SASEGT. Trimming cost V 0 bases and J 3 bases; bases outside gene matches: 8. Produced via immunoSEQ multiplex PCR; TCRdb's table is partial and in-frame only. The data hold around 60,000 clones, with approximately 91% observed a single time. The sequence derives from a man between 50 and 59 years old with glioma. This rearrangement joins TRBV6-1 to TRBJ2-1; 7 bases fit TRBD1. The starting material was PBMCs, obtained from a glioma patient treated with radiotherapy, temozolomide or both. CDR3 nucleotide sequence: TGTGCCAGCAGTGAAGCTGGGGTGACAGGGATCTACAATGAGCAGTTCTTC. Its translation: CASSEAGVTGIYNEQFF.